What follows are 20 T cell receptor beta chains derived from one specimen sequenced in a study of T cells in Graves' hyperthyroidism and ophthalmopathy (dated by TCRdb to about 2019). Library generation was performed with multiplex PCR. The instrument given in TCRdb is Illumina HiSeq 2000. The TCR beta CDR3 regions were amplified from RNA transcripts. A first-round RT-PCR of the TCR CDR3 used the HTBI primer set with the Qiagen OneStep RT-PCR kit. TCRdb took the public reads, trimmed them with fastp at Q25, ran MiXCR for clone calling and kept in-frame beta chains. Under each unique CDR3 protein, matching rows form one entry showing the most common genes and DNA. The table for this sample lists 300,000 to 400,000 distinct CDR3 sequences; roughly 18% of them were counted only once. The ten biggest clones cover roughly two fifths of the sample. The sequenced sample was blood. These receptors originate from a man between 18 and 29 years old with Graves' ophthalmopathy.

This clonotype has only one observation. This may arise from a read error, as a much more abundant clone is one base away. The J gene is TRBJ1-6, the V gene TRBV12-3 or TRBV12-4, with a weak D call TRBD1 (5 bases). CDR3 length equals 15 residues. The CDR3, as DNA: TGTGCCTGCAGTGCCGGACGGGACGGCGGACGCCCCCTCCACTTT. This sequence encodes CACSAGRDGGRPLHF.

This chain joins TRBV7-9 and TRBJ1-4, with TRBD1 as a possible D gene (6 bases). Germline CDR1 is SEHNR and CDR2 is FQNEAQ (reference sequence). V shed 2 bases and J shed 7 bases, with 11 bases lying between them. The CDR3 runs 14 residues. DNA of the CDR3: TGTGCCAGCAGCTTACTAAGGGGGGCTGAAAAACTGTTTTTT. It encodes CASSLLRGAEKLFF.

The chain carries TRBV15 and TRBJ2-1; TRBD2 agrees at 15 bases. From germline, CDR1 is LNHNV and CDR2 YYDKDF (reference sequence). The V gene end was trimmed by 4 bases and the J gene end by 9 bases; junction bases not matched to a gene: 7. CDR3 size: 16 residues. CDR3 sequence (DNA): TGTGCCACCAGCAAAGGGACTAGCGGGGGGCGGGGTGAGCAGTTCTTC. Translating gives CATSKGTSGGRGEQFF. The full variable domain, rest sourced from reference TRBV15 and TRBJ2-1, is DAMVIQNPRYQVTQFGKPVTLSCSQTLNHNVMYWYQQKSSQAPKLLFHYYDKDFNNEADTPDNFQSRRPNTSFCFLDIRSPGLGDTAMYLCATSKGTSGGRGEQFFGPGTRLTVL.

This clonotype was seen more than once but under ten times. This chain joins TRBV2 and TRBJ2-7, with D perhaps matching TRBD2 (5 bases). The CDR3 contains 12 residues. Per the germline V gene, CDR1 is SNHLY and CDR2 is FYNNEI. V was pared by 7 bases and J by 7 bases, with 14 bases between. The CDR3 DNA is TGTGCCAGCACTCTTCTCTCGGGGGAGCAGTACTTC. Translation gives CASTLLSGEQYF.

The V and J genes are TRBV4-2 and TRBJ2-4; 7 nucleotides match TRBD1. After removal of 4 bases from V and 0 bases from J, the junction contained 6 bases not matched to a gene. This CDR3 is 16 amino acids long. Germline V CDR1 and CDR2: LGHNA, YNFKEQ. CDR3 bases: TGTGCCAGCAGCCCCGGGACAGTTCTAGCCAAAAACATTCAGTACTTC. Translation: CASSPGTVLAKNIQYF.

This clonotype has at least ten counts. The chain is built from TRBV12-3 or TRBV12-4 and TRBJ2-6; the D is unclear. This CDR3 is built from 14 residues. The V gene lost 2 bases and the J gene lost 4 bases, with 6 bases spanning the gap. CDR3 bases: TGTGCCAGCAGTTTACTTCCCGGGGCCAACGTCCTGACTTTC. Amino acids: CASSLLPGANVLTF.

This clonotype was seen many times. The rearrangement links TRBV27 to TRBJ2-7, with 9 bases that match TRBD1. Germline trimming cut 6 bases from V and 2 bases from J; bases unmatched to any gene: 11. The CDR3 is 16 amino acids. Germline assignment: CDR1 MNHEY and CDR2 SMNVEV (reference sequence). DNA for the CDR3: TGTGCCAGCAGCCTACGTACAGGGGGCGCAACCTACGAGCAGTACTTC. As protein: CASSLRTGGATYEQYF.

This clonotype was seen a handful of times. The chain combines TRBV29-1 with TRBJ2-7, with D possibly TRBD1 on 5 matching bases. CDR1 is SQVTM and CDR2 is ANQGSEA in the germline V gene. This CDR3 is 11 amino acids long. Trimming shortened V by 6 bases and J by 3 bases, and 9 bases separated the two germline ends. The CDR3 bases are TGCAGCGTAACCCAGGGCTACGAGCAGTACTTC. It codes for CSVTQGYEQYF.

This rearrangement joins TRBV15 to TRBJ2-7, with D possibly TRBD2 on 6 matching bases. V lost 4 bases, J lost 2 bases, and 15 bases lay in between. Germline V gives CDR1 LNHNV, CDR2 YYDKDF (reference sequence). This CDR3 comprises 15 residues. The CDR3 nucleotides are TGTGCCACCAGCACCCGGACGGGAGAAGCCTACGAGCAGTACTTC. This gives the protein CATSTRTGEAYEQYF.

There are many counts of this clonotype. The chain combines TRBV12-3 or TRBV12-4 with TRBJ2-2; D not resolved. Trimming stripped 2 bases from V and 1 base from J, with 5 bases between. The CDR3 is made up of 14 amino acids. CDR3 bases: TGTGCCAGCAGTTTAACCGGGAACACCGGGGAGCTGTTTTTT. Amino acid sequence: CASSLTGNTGELFF.

This chain connects TRBV2 to TRBJ1-4; no firm D call. Germline CDR1 SNHLY, CDR2 FYNNEI. V gave up 7 bases and J gave up 5 bases, with 5 bases separating them. This CDR3 has 11 residues. CDR3 sequence (DNA): TGTGCCAGCACCCAGAATGAAAAACTGTTTTTT. Amino acids: CASTQNEKLFF.

In its sample, this clonotype was seen a few times. V and J are TRBV12-3 or TRBV12-4 and TRBJ1-5; D is unresolved. The CDR3 is 13 residues long. The germline V and J ends were trimmed by 7 bases and 7 bases, with 14 bases remaining between them. CDR3 bases: TGTGCCAGCACTACCTCGCGGGCCCAGCCCCAGCATTTT. This encodes CASTTSRAQPQHF.

This clonotype has just a few counts. The rearrangement links TRBV10-3 to TRBJ1-4, with D uncertain. The CDR3 is made up of 14 amino acids. V lost 2 bases and J lost 0, with 4 bases in between. Germline CDR1 is ENHRY and CDR2 is SYGVKD. CDR3 in amino acids: CAISEGSTNEKLFF. The CDR3 nucleotides are TGTGCCATCAGTGAGGGATCAACTAATGAAAAACTGTTTTTT.

V usage is TRBV29-1 and J usage is TRBJ2-7; the D gene is possibly TRBD1 (6 bases). V was clipped by 4 bases and J by 5 bases, with 12 bases between them. There are 12 residues in the CDR3. The germline CDR1 and CDR2 sequences are SQVTM and ANQGSEA. The CDR3 coding sequence is TGCAGCGTTGCCACAGGGCTCAACGAGCAGTACTTC. Translated, it gives CSVATGLNEQYF.

This clonotype was found many times. Here the CDR3 reads CASSEERAVTEAFF. The CDR3 nucleotides are TGTGCCAGCAGTGAAGAGAGGGCGGTGACTGAAGCTTTCTTT. The chain carries TRBV6-1 and TRBJ1-1, with D unresolved. Germline CDR1 is MNHNS and CDR2 is SASEGT. The V and J ends lost 1 base and 5 bases respectively, with 11 bases between them. The CDR3 has 14 residues.

About this clonotype itself: A clone one base away is much larger, so this may be a read error. The rearrangement links TRBV7-3 to TRBJ2-1, with D tentatively TRBD2 (6 bases). The CDR3 is made up of 16 amino acids. The germline V gene has CDR1 SGHTA and CDR2 FQGTGA. The CDR3 here is CPSSLDGGSSYNEQFF. DNA for the CDR3: TGTCCCAGCAGCTTAGACGGGGGAAGCTCCTACAATGAGCAGTTCTTC.

In this sample, this clonotype turned up many times. The chain uses TRBV20-1 and TRBJ1-1, with D possibly TRBD1 on 6 matching bases. This CDR3 contains 13 residues. V lost 5 bases and J lost 0, with 10 bases in between. The germline V gene has CDR1 DFQATT and CDR2 SNEGSKA (reference sequence). The CDR3 spells CSASGHLNTEAFF. The CDR3 DNA reads TGCAGTGCTTCGGGACACCTGAACACTGAAGCTTTCTTT.

There are many counts of this clonotype. The rearrangement uses TRBV3-1 and TRBJ2-1, with 9 bases lining up with TRBD2. Germline assignment: CDR1 LGHDT and CDR2 YNNKEL (reference sequence). J was trimmed by 7 bases and V by 4 bases; bases with no gene match: 5. The CDR3 is 14 amino acids. The CDR3 is CASSPLSGGNEQFF. The CDR3 coding sequence is TGTGCCAGCAGCCCCTTGAGCGGGGGGAATGAGCAGTTCTTC.

This clonotype showed up just a few times. The chain recombines TRBV6-1 with TRBJ1-2; no definite D call. The CDR3 contains 12 residues. V lost 2 bases to trimming and J lost 7 bases, with 8 bases between them. Germline V gives CDR1 MNHNS, CDR2 SASEGT. The DNA of the CDR3 is TGTGCCAGCAGTGAATTAGTTGGTGGCTACACCTTC. Translating it yields CASSELVGGYTF.

Turning to this clonotype: Compared with germline, one end of the junction differs, possibly owing to a read error. The rearrangement uses TRBV7-9 and TRBJ1-3; D remains unclear. The CDR3 has 16 residues. Germline CDR1 SEHNR, CDR2 FQNEAQ (reference sequence). CDR3 region: CASSLSAAGSGDTIYF. The CDR3 bases are TGTGCCAGCAGCTTGTCAGCAGCGGGTTCTGGAGACACCATATATTTT.